Listed below are T cell receptor beta chains from one sample, sequenced in a study of regulatory T cells in long-lasting Graves disease. TCRdb recomputed calls from the multiplex PCR reads with MiXCR, one row per CDR3 protein. The top ten hold about 15% of the sample, which has around 470,000 distinct CDR3 sequences, 14% seen once. This sample was shared with a second study, whose subject was T cells in Graves' hyperthyroidism and ophthalmopathy.

This specimen consisted of peripheral blood mononuclear cells (PBMCs), obtained at new diagnosis, from a patient treated with antithyroid drugs. Receptors originate from a woman aged 45 to 65 with Graves disease. The CDR3 runs from the conserved cysteine through the conserved F or W. For some rows the clone size is stated as once, few or many, or as a class when expanded; others skip it.

V: TRBV28; size: many; J: TRBJ1-4; CDR3: CASSLYSNEKLFF
V: TRBV10-3; size: many; J: TRBJ2-7; CDR3: CAIRDQGTHEQYF
V: TRBV2; size: many; J: TRBJ1-4; CDR3: CASTGGQANEKLFF
V: TRBV5-1; size: -; J: TRBJ1-3; CDR3: CASSTLSGNTIYF
V: TRBV12-3/TRBV12-4; size: many; J: TRBJ2-7; CDR3: CASSRTKGLSYEQYF
V: TRBV2; size: many; J: TRBJ2-1; CDR3: CASRVDRGLYNEQFF
V: TRBV7-6; size: -; J: TRBJ2-2; CDR3: CASSPIDTGELFF
V: TRBV5-1; size: many; J: TRBJ2-5; CDR3: CASSLGPADWETQYF
V: TRBV6-1; size: many; J: TRBJ1-5; CDR3: CASSGGDSNQPQHF
V: TRBV7-8; size: -; J: TRBJ2-1; CDR3: CASSTRLAGGPRVTYNEQFF
V: TRBV2; size: -; J: TRBJ2-1; CDR3: CASSPPVAGVLYNEQFF
V: TRBV27; size: many; J: TRBJ2-1; CDR3: CASTLGASHPQQFF
V: TRBV30; size: many; J: TRBJ2-7; CDR3: CAWSPLAQAYEQYF
V: TRBV28; size: many; J: TRBJ2-1; CDR3: CASSLRGAGPYNEQFF
V: TRBV29-1; size: few; J: TRBJ2-4; CDR3: CSVDGGQAAKNIQYF
V: TRBV9; size: many; J: TRBJ2-5; CDR3: CASSVGPHQNQETQYF
V: TRBV28; size: few; J: TRBJ2-2; CDR3: CASSLRTGRAGELFF
V: TRBV10-3; size: few; J: TRBJ2-2; CDR3: CAIRTANTGELFF
V: TRBV5-1; size: many; J: TRBJ2-7; CDR3: CASSLDGPNKSYEQYF
V: TRBV10-3; size: -; J: TRBJ2-3; CDR3: CAIRRESGTDTQYF
V: TRBV28; size: many; J: TRBJ2-1; CDR3: CASSLFSGSYNEQFF
V: TRBV7-3; size: many; J: TRBJ2-3; CDR3: CASSLGVFRDTQYF
V: TRBV12-3/TRBV12-4; size: many; J: TRBJ1-1; CDR3: CASRRGTEAFF
V: TRBV5-1; size: -; J: TRBJ2-1; CDR3: CASSYRVLNEQFF
V: TRBV20-1; size: -; J: TRBJ2-5; CDR3: CNARDGYQETQYF
V: TRBV2; size: -; J: TRBJ2-1; CDR3: CASLYGTSSSYNEQFF
V: TRBV18; size: -; J: TRBJ2-5; CDR3: CASSPMAAARVQETQYF
V: TRBV12-3/TRBV12-4; size: -; J: TRBJ2-6; CDR3: CASSFIGANVLTF